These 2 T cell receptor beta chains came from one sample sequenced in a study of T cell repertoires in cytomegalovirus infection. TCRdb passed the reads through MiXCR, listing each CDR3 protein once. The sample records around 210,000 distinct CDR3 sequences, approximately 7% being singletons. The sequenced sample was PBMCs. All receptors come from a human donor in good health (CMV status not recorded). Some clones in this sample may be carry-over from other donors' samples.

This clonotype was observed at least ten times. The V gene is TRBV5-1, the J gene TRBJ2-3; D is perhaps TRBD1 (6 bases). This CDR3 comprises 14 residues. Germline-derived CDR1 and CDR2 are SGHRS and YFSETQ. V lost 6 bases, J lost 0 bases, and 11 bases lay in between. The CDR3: CASTRTASTDTQYF. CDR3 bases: TGCGCCAGCACACGGACAGCTAGCACAGATACGCAGTATTTT.

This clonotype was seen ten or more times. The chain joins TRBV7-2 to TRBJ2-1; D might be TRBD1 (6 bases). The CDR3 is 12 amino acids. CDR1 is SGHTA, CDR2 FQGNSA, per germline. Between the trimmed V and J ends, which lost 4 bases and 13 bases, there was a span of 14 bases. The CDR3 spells CASSSTDRTQFF. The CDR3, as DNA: TGTGCCAGCAGCTCAACAGACAGGACACAGTTCTTC.